Sequencing of this T cell receptor (beta chain) was carried out in a study of cytomegalovirus exposure and HLA in healthy donors. Germline lookup yields CDR1 MDHEN and CDR2 SYDVKM. Trimming stripped 8 bases from V and 8 bases from J, with 15 bases between. The CDR3 totals 13 residues. Study observations and caveats: Common viral pathogens seemed, in a later analysis, to connect with several of the most significant clusters. The HLA-A and HLA-B alleles of most subjects were reportedly predicted accurately from TCR beta sequences.

The PCR used 60 Vbeta and 13 Jbeta primers. In the study's own analysis: In a later analysis, of 79 million or so unique beta chains, some 10 million appeared in at least two donors. TCRdb keeps only in-frame clones here, not all; method: immunoSEQ multiplex PCR. That table gives V, J and clone size, and the DNA gave D and trimming. In the table there are 150,000 to 200,000 clones, 68% of which are singletons. This clone was detected only a few times. As yet, its antigen is unknown. Donors consisted of healthy bone marrow donors. The gene calls are TRBV28 and TRBJ1-4; D is perhaps TRBD1 (6 bases). This TCR came from a man aged 30-40 years in good health and CMV-seropositive. The specimen was PBMCs. The CDR3 nucleotides are TGTGCCAGCTCCGCCAGGGGAGTGGAAAAACTGTTTTTT. It encodes CASSARGVEKLFF. Supplemented by reference TRBV28 and TRBJ1-4, the full variable domain reads DVKVTQSSRYLVKRTGEKVFLECVQDMDHENMFWYRQDPGLGLRLIYFSYDVKMKEKGDIPEGYSVSREKKERFSLILESASTNQTSMYLCASSARGVEKLFFGSGTQLSVL.